These 28 T cell receptor beta chains came from one sample sequenced in a study of blood T cell repertoires in COVID-19. Clones were sequenced by immunoSEQ multiplex PCR, and TCRdb holds only the in-frame ones, with some missing. This table holds fewer than 200,000 clones, around 81% found once. The sample was peripheral blood. The source of these receptors is an elderly woman with COVID-19, enrolled during active disease.

This clone was seen only once. The genes are TRBV5-6 and TRBJ1-1; D is perhaps TRBD1 (6 bases). The CDR3 spans 14 residues. V gave up 6 bases and J gave up 7 bases, with 19 bases separating them. The germline CDR1 and CDR2 sequences are SGHDT and YYEEEE. For the CDR3, the DNA is TGTGCCAGCACCTGGGTGACAGGAGCCAGTGAAGCTTTCTTT. Translating it yields CASTWVTGASEAFF.

The sample holds one count of this clone. The genes are TRBV11-3 and TRBJ1-2, with 11 bases lining up with TRBD1. Germline CDR1 SGHNT, CDR2 YENEEA. The CDR3 runs 16 residues. V lost 6 bases, J lost 5 bases, and 11 bases stayed unmatched. This CDR3 reads CASSFGQGALSYGYTF. The CDR3 DNA sequence: TGTGCCAGCAGTTTCGGACAGGGGGCTTTGTCGTATGGCTACACCTTC.

The chain recombines TRBV6-6 with TRBJ1-5; D is unclear. The CDR3 sequence is 12 residues long. Germline V CDR1 and CDR2: MNHNY, SVGAGI (reference sequence). The ends were cut back, 2 bases at V and 5 bases at J, with 4 bases in the middle. CDR3 DNA sequence: TGTGCCAGCAGTTACCCGGATCAGCCCCAGCATTTT. This encodes CASSYPDQPQHF.

CDR3 sequence: CASSRDRGLVRLFF. The CDR3 DNA reads TGTGCCAGCAGTCGGGACAGGGGATTGGTGAGACTGTTTTTT. The chain carries TRBV27 and TRBJ1-4; 10 nucleotides match TRBD1. The junction had 10 bases not matched to a gene; V was cut back by 5 bases and J by 13 bases. Germline values: CDR1 MNHEY, CDR2 SMNVEV (reference sequence). CDR3 length: 14 residues.

This clone was detected only once. The chain has TRBV18 and TRBJ1-2; D is unclear. Trimming pared 3 bases from V and 3 bases from J, leaving 14 bases between. Germline lookup yields CDR1 KGHSH and CDR2 LQKENI. The CDR3 runs 15 residues. DNA of the CDR3: TGTGCCAGCTCACCTCAAGCAGCGGGTGACTATGGCTACACCTTC. Translation: CASSPQAAGDYGYTF.

This chain joins TRBV10-3 and TRBJ2-7, with 9 bases lining up with TRBD1. Trimming cost V 5 bases and J 3 bases; bases outside gene matches: 2. Germline CDR1 and CDR2: ENHRY and SYGVKD. CDR3 size: 13 residues. The CDR3 reads CAISWDRVYEQYF. CDR3 sequence (DNA): TGTGCCATCAGTTGGGACAGGGTCTACGAGCAGTACTTC.

The CDR3 sequence: CASRSHRGGREQYF. The DNA of the CDR3 is TGTGCCAGCAGATCCCACAGAGGGGGCCGAGAGCAGTACTTC. The gene calls are TRBV5-6 and TRBJ2-7, with TRBD1 matching 7 bases. Looked up from germline, CDR1 is SGHDT and CDR2 is YYEEEE. V shed 5 bases, J shed 7 bases, and the junction held 12 bases outside the gene matches. CDR3 size: 14 residues.

The genes are TRBV11-3 and TRBJ2-2; 9 nucleotides align to TRBD1. In germline, CDR1 is SGHNT, CDR2 YENEEA. V lost 5 bases and J lost 2; bases outside the gene matches: 9. This CDR3 spans 17 amino acids. CDR3 amino acids: CASSGGPGQGNTGELFF. CDR3 nucleotides: TGTGCCAGCAGCGGTGGTCCGGGACAGGGCAACACCGGGGAGCTGTTTTTT.

This clone has only one observation. This chain joins TRBV27 and TRBJ2-7, with unresolved D. The CDR3 spans 14 residues. V was pared by 5 bases and J by 2 bases, with 13 bases between. CDR1 is MNHEY and CDR2 is SMNVEV in the germline V gene (reference sequence). CDR3 amino acids: CASSPGFRPYEQYF. CDR3 sequence (DNA): TGTGCCAGCAGTCCCGGGTTCCGCCCCTACGAGCAGTACTTC.

The chain employs TRBV6-6 and TRBJ1-6, with TRBD1 identical over 7 bases. The CDR3 loop spans 15 amino acids. Looked up from germline, CDR1 is MNHNY and CDR2 is SVGAGI (reference sequence). V lost 0 bases to trimming and J lost 6 bases; unmatched junction nucleotides: 2. The DNA for the CDR3 is TGTGCCAGCAGTTACTCGTGGGACAGTAATTCACCCCTCCACTTT. Encoded protein: CASSYSWDSNSPLHF.

V is TRBV6-5 and J is TRBJ2-5; TRBD1 matches at 8 bases. V was clipped by 2 bases and J by 2 bases; unmatched bases: 4. CDR1 MNHEY and CDR2 SVGAGI come from the germline V gene. The CDR3 length is 15 residues. CDR3 protein: CASSYRRDRQETQYF. The CDR3 region has the DNA TGTGCCAGCAGTTACCGCCGGGACAGGCAAGAGACCCAGTACTTC.

This clone has a single count. The CDR3 sequence is CASSMTSSETQYF. CDR3 in DNA: TGTGCCAGCAGCATGACTAGCTCAGAGACCCAGTACTTC. V gene TRBV9 combines with J gene TRBJ2-5; 7 positions match TRBD2. The CDR3 loop spans 13 amino acids. The V and J ends lost 4 bases and 4 bases, in that order; junction bases with no gene match: 4. Per the germline V gene, CDR1 is SGDLS and CDR2 is YYNGEE.

The sample holds a few counts of this clone. In DNA form, the CDR3 reads TGTGCCAGCAGTTACTCTCCTACGGACAGGGGAGGCTATGGCTACACCTTC. Residues: CASSYSPTDRGGYGYTF. The J gene is TRBJ1-2, the V gene TRBV6-2 or TRBV6-3; 9 bases align to TRBD1. V shed 0 bases, J shed 4 bases, and the junction held 9 bases outside the gene matches. Germline CDR1 reads MNHEY; CDR2 reads SVGEGT. The CDR3 has 17 amino acids.

This chain links TRBV28 with TRBJ1-1, with no clear D. The CDR3 sequence is 12 residues long. Between the trimmed V and J ends, which lost 9 bases and 2 bases, there was a span of 10 bases. Germline loops: CDR1 MDHEN, CDR2 SYDVKM. CDR3 residues: CASHGPNTEAFF. CDR3 bases: TGTGCCAGTCATGGGCCAAACACTGAAGCTTTCTTT.

The V call is TRBV2, the J call TRBJ2-1; TRBD1 matches 8 bases. Germline-derived CDR1 and CDR2 are SNHLY and FYNNEI. V gave up 6 bases and J gave up 4 bases; unmatched junction bases: 5. The CDR3 is 14 residues long. The chain's CDR3 is CASRDRDKYNEQFF. The CDR3 nucleotides are TGTGCCAGCAGGGACAGGGACAAATACAATGAGCAGTTCTTC.

The chain recombines TRBV7-3 with TRBJ2-5; D is perhaps TRBD1 (6 bases). The CDR3 length is 14 residues. Germline CDR1 SGHTA, CDR2 FQGTGA. Trimming took 5 bases from V and 5 from J, leaving 15 bases between them. For the CDR3, the DNA is TGTGCCAGCAGCCCCAGCCCAGGGGTTGAGACCCAGTACTTC. Amino acids: CASSPSPGVETQYF.

The chain couples TRBV6-5 to TRBJ2-1; 11 bases map to TRBD1. The CDR3 totals 15 residues. V lost 4 bases to trimming and J lost 5 bases; unmatched junction nucleotides: 4. Germline-derived CDR1 and CDR2 are MNHEY and SVGAGI. The CDR3 DNA reads as TGTGCCAGCAGTTCTGGACAGGGGGCCAACAATGAGCAGTTCTTC. It is translated as CASSSGQGANNEQFF.

The genes are TRBV5-1 and TRBJ1-1, with a possible D match to TRBD1 (5 bases). The CDR3 loop spans 14 amino acids. Germline assignment: CDR1 SGHRS and CDR2 YFSETQ. Trimming took off 3 bases at V and 10 bases at J, with 19 bases between the two ends. In DNA form, the CDR3 reads TGCGCCAGCAGCTCCCCAACGGACAATAGGCGAGCTTTCTTT. Its protein product is CASSSPTDNRRAFF.

This rearrangement joins TRBV12-1 to TRBJ1-1. TRBV12-1 is deemed a pseudogene. The CDR3 contains 15 residues. This CDR3 is CASSSGATMNTEAFF. In nucleotides, the CDR3 is TGTGCCAGCAGCTCGGGAGCTACGATGAACACTGAAGCTTTCTTT.

The chain uses TRBV15 and TRBJ1-4; 7 bases are shared with TRBD1. The germline V gene encodes CDR1 LNHNV and CDR2 YYDKDF (reference sequence). The V segment lost 2 bases and the J segment 8 bases; nucleotides outside the gene matches: 11. CDR3 size: 16 residues. DNA for the CDR3: TGTGCCACCAGCAGAACAGGGGCCACAGGTTTCGAAAAACTGTTTTTT. Translated: CATSRTGATGFEKLFF.

The chain joins TRBV7-6 to TRBJ2-3; the match to TRBD2 covers 8 bases. The ends lost 5 bases at V and 4 bases at J; junction bases unmatched: 11. The CDR3 consists of 16 residues. Germline V lookup: CDR1 SGHVS, CDR2 FNYEAQ. In DNA form, the CDR3 reads TGTGCCAGCAGCCGAGGAGGCGGGACTAGAGCAGATACGCAGTATTTT. It translates to CASSRGGGTRADTQYF.

This clone occurred a few times. The rearrangement uses TRBV6-5 and TRBJ1-4; no firm D call. Germline V gives CDR1 MNHEY, CDR2 SVGAGI. Trimming took off 7 bases at V and 11 bases at J, with 17 bases between the two ends. The CDR3 extends over 13 amino acids. The CDR3 bases are TGTGCCAGCACCCGAGGGTCCTTCTCCAAACTGTTTTTT. Translating gives CASTRGSFSKLFF.

The chain is built from TRBV9 and TRBJ1-4; TRBD1 matches 8 bases. Germline CDR1 reads SGDLS; CDR2 reads YYNGEE. With 0 bases clipped from V and 7 bases from J, the junction kept 5 bases outside the gene matches. The CDR3 covers 15 residues. CDR3 sequence (DNA): TGTGCCAGCAGCGTAGACGGACAGGGTGGTGAAAAACTGTTTTTT. This codes for CASSVDGQGGEKLFF.

The J gene is TRBJ1-2, the V gene TRBV12-3 or TRBV12-4; D is uncertain. The CDR3 runs to 13 residues. Trimming stripped 3 bases from V and 4 bases from J, with 9 bases between. The CDR3: CASSFEGTYGYTF. The CDR3 DNA reads TGTGCCAGCAGTTTCGAGGGTACCTATGGCTACACCTTC.

A few counts support this clone. The chain uses TRBV10-1 and TRBJ2-7; 9 bases fit TRBD1. The CDR3 is 17 residues long. Germline V gene sequence: CDR1 WNHNN, CDR2 SYGVQD (reference sequence). Trimming took 1 base from V and 4 from J; bases not matched to a gene: 11. The CDR3 reads CASSEFTQDRGHYEQYF. The CDR3 DNA is TGCGCCAGCAGTGAGTTTACCCAGGACAGGGGCCATTACGAGCAGTACTTC.

This clone occurred once. The chain has TRBV15 and TRBJ2-7, with a possible D match to TRBD2 (7 bases). Per the germline V gene, CDR1 is LNHNV and CDR2 is YYDKDF (reference sequence). V was trimmed by 0 bases and J by 1 base, leaving 13 bases between them. The CDR3 has 16 residues. This CDR3 is CATSRDGGGASYEQYF. Here the CDR3 DNA reads TGTGCCACCAGCAGAGATGGCGGGGGCGCGTCCTACGAGCAGTACTTC.

This clone was counted a single time. The chain combines TRBV19 with TRBJ1-1; TRBD1 matches at 7 bases. The V and J ends lost 6 bases and 0 bases, in that order; junction bases with no gene match: 7. This CDR3 contains 15 residues. Germline CDR1 is LNHDA and CDR2 is SQIVND (reference sequence). The CDR3 region is CASRDGQAMNTEAFF. In nucleotides, the CDR3 is TGTGCCAGTAGGGACGGACAGGCGATGAACACTGAAGCTTTCTTT.

The chain combines TRBV28 with TRBJ2-7; the D gene is possibly TRBD1 (5 bases). Deletions cut 8 bases from V and 5 bases from J, with 16 bases between. Per germline, CDR1 MDHEN and CDR2 SYDVKM. The CDR3 totals 13 residues. The CDR3 sequence: CASAIPGSHEQYF. The CDR3 bases are TGTGCCAGCGCTATACCAGGGTCCCACGAGCAGTACTTC.